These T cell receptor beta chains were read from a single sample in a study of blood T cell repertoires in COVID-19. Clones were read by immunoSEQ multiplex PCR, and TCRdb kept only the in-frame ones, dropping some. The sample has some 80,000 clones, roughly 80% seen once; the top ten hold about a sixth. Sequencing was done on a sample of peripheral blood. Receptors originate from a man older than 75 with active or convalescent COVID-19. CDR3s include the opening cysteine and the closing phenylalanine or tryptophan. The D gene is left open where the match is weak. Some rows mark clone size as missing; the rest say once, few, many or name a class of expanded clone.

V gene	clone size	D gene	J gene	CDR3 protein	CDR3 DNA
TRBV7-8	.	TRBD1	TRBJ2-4	CASSFLGQGADIQYF	TGTGCCAGCAGCTTCCTCGGACAGGGGGCGGACATTCAGTACTTC
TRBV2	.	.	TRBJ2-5	CASSEAWRGETQYF	TGTGCCAGCAGTGAAGCGTGGCGGGGCGAGACCCAGTACTTC
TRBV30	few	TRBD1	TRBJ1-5	CAWSGPGQSSQPQHF	TGTGCCTGGAGTGGTCCGGGACAGTCAAGTCAGCCCCAGCATTTT
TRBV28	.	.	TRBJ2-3	CATSGTGGTDTQYF	TGTGCCACATCGGGAACTGGGGGCACAGATACGCAGTATTTT
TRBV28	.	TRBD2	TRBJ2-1	CASSDASGGAYEQFF	TGTGCCAGCAGTGACGCTAGCGGGGGGGCCTATGAGCAGTTCTTC
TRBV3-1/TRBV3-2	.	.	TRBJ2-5	CASSQLGQDVGAQYF	TGTGCCAGCAGCCAATTAGGGCAGGACGTCGGGGCCCAGTACTTC
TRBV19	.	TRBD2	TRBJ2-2	CASIRSGLAGNTGELFF	TGTGCCAGTATAAGGTCGGGGCTAGCGGGAAACACCGGGGAGCTGTTTTTT
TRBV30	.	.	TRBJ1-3	CAWSAGGGNTIYF	TGTGCCTGGAGTGCCGGGGGGGGAAACACCATATATTTT
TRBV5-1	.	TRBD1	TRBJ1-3	CASSLGQGAGNTIYF	TGCGCCAGCAGCTTGGGACAGGGGGCTGGAAACACCATATATTTT
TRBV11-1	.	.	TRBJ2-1	CASSHPQGDEQFF	TGTGCCAGCAGCCATCCCCAGGGCGATGAGCAGTTCTTC
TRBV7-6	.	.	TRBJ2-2	CASSLGVASTGELFF	TGTGCCAGCAGCTTAGGAGTTGCGAGCACCGGGGAGCTGTTTTTT
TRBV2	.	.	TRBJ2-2	CASSFQRGLNTGELFF	TGTGCCAGCAGTTTCCAGCGCGGCTTGAACACCGGGGAGCTGTTTTTT
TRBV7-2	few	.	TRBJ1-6	CASSLAQGTPLHF	TGTGCCAGCAGCTTAGCGCAGGGGACACCCCTCCACTTT
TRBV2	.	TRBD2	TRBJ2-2	CASSGNSGRPGELFF	TGTGCCAGCAGTGGAAATAGCGGGAGACCCGGGGAGCTGTTTTTT
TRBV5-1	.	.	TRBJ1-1	CASSLGGGAEAFF	TGCGCCAGCAGCTTGGGAGGGGGTGCTGAAGCTTTCTTT
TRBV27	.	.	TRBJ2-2	CASSLFWTDYSNTGELFF	TGTGCCAGCAGTTTATTCTGGACAGATTATTCGAACACCGGGGAGCTGTTTTTT
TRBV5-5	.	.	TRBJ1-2	CASSSAGAANYGYTF	TGTGCCAGCAGCTCGGCGGGGGCGGCCAACTATGGCTACACCTTC